This passage covers 16 T cell receptor beta chains from one sample sequenced in a study of blood T cell repertoires in COVID-19. The method was immunoSEQ multiplex PCR; TCRdb's version includes in-frame clones alone and lacks a portion of them. Counted here are about 210,000 clones, under 90% occurring once; the ten biggest clones make up roughly 2.5%. Sequencing input: peripheral blood. The receptors stem from a woman between 35 and 50 years old with active or convalescent COVID-19.

The genes are TRBV20-1 and TRBJ1-5; no definite D call. The CDR3 is 13 residues long. Trimming shortened V by 3 bases and J by 7 bases, and 13 bases separated the two germline ends. The germline gives CDR1 DFQATT, CDR2 SNEGSKA (reference sequence). The CDR3 DNA reads as TGCAGTGCTAGTTCTGGTAGTAGACAGCCCCAGCATTTT. It codes for CSASSGSRQPQHF.

The CDR3 sequence: CASSLGGPNEQYF. CDR3 coding DNA: TGCGCCAGCAGCTTGGGGGGGCCTAACGAGCAGTACTTC. The rearrangement joins TRBV5-1 to TRBJ2-7; tentatively, D is TRBD1 (6 bases). Trimming took off 0 bases at V and 5 bases at J, with 9 bases between the two ends. The CDR3 is 13 amino acids. The germline V gene encodes CDR1 SGHRS and CDR2 YFSETQ.

The J gene is TRBJ1-6, the V gene TRBV29-1, with D perhaps matching TRBD1 (6 bases). Trimming cost V 5 bases and J 9 bases, with 23 bases left between them. CDR1 is SQVTM, CDR2 ANQGSEA, per germline. The CDR3 extends over 16 amino acids. CDR3 in amino acids: CSVLLRGKGEGSPLHF. The CDR3 bases are TGCAGCGTTCTATTAAGGGGGAAGGGGGAAGGTTCACCCCTCCACTTT.

The rearrangement links TRBV6-5 to TRBJ1-1; a possible D gene is TRBD1 (5 bases). V lost 0 bases to trimming and J lost 5 bases, with 10 bases between them. The CDR3 extends over 14 amino acids. Germline CDR1 reads MNHEY; CDR2 reads SVGAGI. The CDR3 DNA reads TGTGCCAGCAGTTACTCGGCTCGGGGGACTGAAGCTTTCTTT. Its protein is CASSYSARGTEAFF.

The V gene is TRBV30, the J gene TRBJ1-3; D remains unclear. This CDR3 has 12 residues. Germline V CDR1 and CDR2: GTSNPN, SVGIG (reference sequence). Trimming removed 1 base at V and 4 bases at J, with 5 bases between. The DNA for the CDR3 is TGTGCCTGGAGTGCGACAGGAAACACCATATATTTT. This codes for CAWSATGNTIYF.

The rearrangement links TRBV4-1 to TRBJ1-3; the match to TRBD1 covers 7 bases. CDR1 and CDR2 from the germline V gene are MGHRA and YSYEKL. Trimming at V came to 4 bases and at J to 2 bases, leaving 5 bases not matched to a gene. There are 15 residues in the CDR3. The CDR3 DNA follows: TGCGCCAGCAGCCTTAGGGGGCTAGCTGGAAACACCATATATTTT. This codes for CASSLRGLAGNTIYF.

J is TRBJ2-7 and V is TRBV13; possible D gene TRBD1, 5 bases. V was shortened by 0 bases and J by 5 bases, with 14 bases between the two germline ends. Germline assignment: CDR1 PRHDT and CDR2 FYEKMQ (reference sequence). The CDR3 is 15 amino acids. CDR3 region: CASSLGGRDVNEQYF. The CDR3 nucleotides are TGTGCCAGCAGCTTAGGAGGCAGGGATGTCAACGAGCAGTACTTC.

This chain uses TRBV30 with TRBJ2-1, with 8 bases aligning to TRBD2. The J segment lost 0 bases and the V segment lost 3 bases, leaving 7 bases of the junction unmatched. The length of the CDR3 is 16 residues. CDR1 and CDR2 from the germline V gene are GTSNPN and SVGIG (reference sequence). The CDR3 coding sequence is TGTGCCTGGAGGCCGGAGACTAGCGCCTCCTACAATGAGCAGTTCTTC. It codes for CAWRPETSASYNEQFF.

The V gene is TRBV5-1, the J gene TRBJ2-7; TRBD2 aligns across 10 bases. Germline-derived CDR1 and CDR2 are SGHRS and YFSETQ. V was pared by 0 bases and J by 4 bases, with 10 bases of the junction left unmatched. This CDR3 spans 17 amino acids. The CDR3 region is CASSLARTSGDSYEQYF. DNA for the CDR3: TGCGCCAGCAGCTTGGCTAGAACTAGCGGGGACTCTTACGAGCAGTACTTC. Using reference TRBV5-1 and TRBJ2-7 for the parts outside the CDR3, the full variable domain is KAGVTQTPRYLIKTRGQQVTLSCSPISGHRSVSWYQQTPGQGLQFLFEYFSETQRNKGNFPGRFSGRQFSNSRSEMNVSTLELGDSALYLCASSLARTSGDSYEQYFGPGTRLTVT.

The V gene is TRBV9, the J gene TRBJ1-1, with 8 bases identical to TRBD1. This CDR3 region has 14 residues. V was pared by 6 bases and J by 1 base, with 5 bases of the junction left unmatched. CDR1 is SGDLS, CDR2 YYNGEE, per germline. CDR3 loop: CASTGQGGNTEAFF. CDR3 nucleotides: TGTGCCAGCACCGGACAGGGAGGGAACACTGAAGCTTTCTTT. Filled out from reference TRBV9 and TRBJ1-1, the complete variable domain reads DSGVTQTPKHLITATGQRVTLRCSPRSGDLSVYWYQQSLDQGLQFLIQYYNGEERAKGNILERFSAQQFPDLHSELNLSSLELGDSALYFCASTGQGGNTEAFFGQGTRLTVV.

The genes are TRBV10-1 and TRBJ1-1; D ambiguous. Per germline, CDR1 WNHNN and CDR2 SYGVQD (reference sequence). Between the trimmed V and J ends, which lost 6 bases and 8 bases, there was a span of 19 bases. The CDR3 has 14 amino acids. CDR3 bases: TGCGCCAGCAGGTTGACGGGAAGGGCATCCGAAGCTTTCTTT. Its protein product is CASRLTGRASEAFF.

The J gene is TRBJ1-2, the V gene TRBV10-3; 9 nucleotides align to TRBD1. V shed 5 bases, J shed 10 bases, and the junction held 11 bases outside the gene matches. The CDR3 is 14 residues long. Germline V gives CDR1 ENHRY, CDR2 SYGVKD. The CDR3 spells CAISPRTGEVDYTF. CDR3 nucleotide sequence: TGTGCCATCAGTCCCCGGACAGGGGAAGTGGACTACACCTTC.

V gene TRBV7-8 combines with J gene TRBJ2-1; TRBD1 is a possible D gene (6 bases). V lost 1 base and J 0 bases, leaving 10 bases between the germline ends. Germline V gene lookup returns CDR1 SGHVS and CDR2 FQNEAQ. The CDR3 runs 16 residues. CDR3 loop: CASSLGDTNSYNEQFF. In DNA form, the CDR3 reads TGTGCCAGCAGCTTAGGGGACACTAACTCCTACAATGAGCAGTTCTTC.

V and J are TRBV14 and TRBJ2-5; TRBD1 matches 8 bases. The CDR3 sequence is 16 residues long. V gave up 1 base and J gave up 2 bases; unmatched junction bases: 6. Germline loops: CDR1 SGHDN, CDR2 FVKESK. Written as DNA, the CDR3 is TGTGCCAGCAGCCAAGCTTGGGACAGGCAACAAGAGACCCAGTACTTC. Its translation: CASSQAWDRQQETQYF.

The chain has TRBV7-9 and TRBJ1-4; the match to TRBD1 covers 8 bases. V shed 5 bases and J 7 bases; nucleotides not matched to a gene: 6. Germline V CDR1 and CDR2: SEHNR, FQNEAQ (reference sequence). This CDR3 is 14 amino acids long. The CDR3 sequence: CASSLGTGREKLFF. The CDR3 DNA is TGTGCCAGCAGCCTAGGGACAGGACGTGAAAAACTGTTTTTT.

V is TRBV9 and J is TRBJ2-1; D gene uncertain. This CDR3 region has 18 residues. Germline V lookup: CDR1 SGDLS, CDR2 YYNGEE. V lost 4 bases to trimming and J lost 6 bases, with 26 bases between them. CDR3: CASSTTPGFFQDGNEQFF. CDR3 nucleotide sequence: TGTGCCAGCAGCACAACGCCAGGATTCTTCCAAGACGGCAATGAGCAGTTCTTC.